These T cell receptor beta chains were read from a single sample in a study of yellow fever vaccine responses in identical twins. TCRdb reprocessed the RT-PCR reads via MiXCR and lists one record per CDR3 protein. The sample yields 3,000 to 3,500 distinct CDR3 sequences, over 75% seen once. The sample in question was T cells from blood (PBMCs), unsorted or a sorted subset (not recorded which), obtained before or after yellow fever vaccination (not recorded which). These receptor sequences come from a woman in her late teens or twenties who received the yellow fever vaccine. The CDR3 runs from the conserved cysteine through the conserved F or W. Fields, in order: clone size, J gene, V gene, D gene, CDR3 DNA, CDR3 protein. D genes are given only for firm matches. The size field is filled for only some rows; it gives once, few, many or a size class.

. | TRBJ2-5 | TRBV18 | . | TGTGCCAGCTCACCCAGTCGCGAGACCCAGTACTTC | CASSPSRETQYF
few | TRBJ1-1 | TRBV4-1 | . | TGCGCCAGCAGCCAACAGGGTTGGAACACTGAAGCTTTCTTT | CASSQQGWNTEAFF
. | TRBJ2-7 | TRBV4-1 | TRBD2 | TGCGCCAGCAGCCAGGAGCGGGGGGGCCCTTACGAGCAGTACTTC | CASSQERGGPYEQYF
. | TRBJ1-3 | TRBV5-1 | . | TGCGCCAGCAGCGACGGTCGGGGGCAATTGTCTGGAAACACCATATATTTT | CASSDGRGQLSGNTIYF
once | TRBJ2-7 | TRBV27 | TRBD1 | TGTGCCAGCAGTTCATCAGGGGGTCTCGAGCAGTACTTC | CASSSSGGLEQYF
. | TRBJ2-1 | TRBV10-3 | TRBD1 | TGTGCCATCAGCGGGGACAGGGATGGCAATGAGCAGTTCTTC | CAISGDRDGNEQFF
once | TRBJ2-1 | TRBV28 | . | TGTGCCAGCAGGCCGAATCCGAGCTACAATGAGCAGTTCTTC | CASRPNPSYNEQFF
. | TRBJ2-1 | TRBV5-4 | . | TGTGCCAGCAGCTTGGGCCAGGGGGGATGGAATGAGCAGTTCTTC | CASSLGQGGWNEQFF
. | TRBJ2-5 | TRBV30 | TRBD1 | TGTGCCCGAACGGGACAGAACCAAGAGACCCAGTACTTC | CARTGQNQETQYF
. | TRBJ2-1 | TRBV20-1 | TRBD2 | TGCAGTCCAACTGCGGGGACTAGCGTCTACAATGAGCAGTTCTTC | CSPTAGTSVYNEQFF
. | TRBJ2-3 | TRBV11-2 | . | TGTGCCAGCAGCCCCAGCTTGGGACGTACGGCAGATACGCAGTATTTT | CASSPSLGRTADTQYF
few | TRBJ1-1 | TRBV29-1 | . | TGCAGCGTCCGTCTTAGTGGTACTGAAGCTTTCTTT | CSVRLSGTEAFF
. | TRBJ2-2 | TRBV11-1 | TRBD2 | TGTGCCAGCAGCCGGGACCAGGGAGGGGCCAACACCGGGGAGCTGTTTTTT | CASSRDQGGANTGELFF
. | TRBJ2-7 | TRBV12-3/TRBV12-4 | . | TGTGCCAGCAGTTTAAGTGGATCCTACGAGCAGTACTTC | CASSLSGSYEQYF
. | TRBJ2-7 | TRBV9 | TRBD2 | TGTGCCAGCAACGAGGCCCCTAGCGGTAAGGCCTACGAGCAGTACTTC | CASNEAPSGKAYEQYF
. | TRBJ2-5 | TRBV11-1 | TRBD2 | TGTGCCAGCAGCACTACGGGAGGCGGGGAGACCCAGTACTTC | CASSTTGGGETQYF
. | TRBJ2-7 | TRBV6-1 | TRBD1 | TGTGCCAGCAGTCTGCCGGGACAGGGACACTACGAGCAGTACTTC | CASSLPGQGHYEQYF
. | TRBJ2-3 | TRBV18 | . | TGTGCCAGCTCAGAAGCGGGCTCCACAGATACGCAGTATTTT | CASSEAGSTDTQYF
. | TRBJ1-5 | TRBV12-5 | TRBD1 | TGTGCTAGTGCGTGGGACAGGGCTCAGCCCCAGCATTTT | CASAWDRAQPQHF
once | TRBJ2-7 | TRBV29-1 | . | TGCAGCGTGGATCAGGGCTACGAGCAGTACTTC | CSVDQGYEQYF
. | TRBJ2-1 | TRBV28 | TRBD1 | TGTGCCAGCAGTTTTGACCTGGACAGGGCCGAAAGGAATGAGCAGTTCTTC | CASSFDLDRAERNEQFF
. | TRBJ2-3 | TRBV11-2 | TRBD1 | TGTGCCAGCGACCAAACAGGACAGGGCACAGATACGCAGTATTTT | CASDQTGQGTDTQYF
. | TRBJ1-3 | TRBV29-1 | TRBD1 | TGCAGCGTCGGACAGGCTGGAAACACCATATATTTT | CSVGQAGNTIYF
. | TRBJ1-5 | TRBV23-1 | . | TGCGCCAGCAGTCAATCGCGAGGGCCCCAGCATTTT | CASSQSRGPQHF